This T cell receptor beta chain originates from a study of T-cell memory formation after mild COVID-19. The germline CDR1 and CDR2 sequences are MNHNS and SASEGT. V gave up 4 bases and J gave up 5 bases; unmatched junction bases: 8. CDR3 length: 15 amino acids. This clonotype was found many times. Its cognate antigen is unknown. Each CDR3 protein gets one entry after TCRdb re-called the 5' RACE reads with MiXCR. The sample records about 250,000 distinct CDR3 sequences, around 17% being singletons. Study-wide findings and caveats: The study detected some responding clones in pre-infection memory, suggesting cross-reactive memory joined.

This clonotype was obtained from a man younger than 35 who had mild COVID-19 (a few samples of this study predate the infection). Cell type and time point are not known. The sample consisted of PBMCs or a T cell subset sorted from them (not recorded which). The chain couples TRBV6-1 to TRBJ1-5, with 7 bases aligning to TRBD1. The CDR3 here is CASSGLTGLDQPQHF. Here the CDR3 DNA reads TGTGCCAGCAGTGGATTGACAGGGTTGGATCAGCCCCAGCATTTT.